The present entry profiles one T cell receptor beta chain with its context. The data were obtained in a study of shared T cell receptors in the human thymus. Repertoires were generated with immunoSEQ multiplex PCR, while TCRdb's copy carries only in-frame clones and drops some. The data contain approximately 730,000 clones, around 85% of them seen just once; the ten biggest clones take up about 0.011%. From germline, CDR1 is MDHEN and CDR2 SYDVKM. Germline trimming cut 6 bases from V and 7 bases from J; bases unmatched to any gene: 5. There are 14 residues in the CDR3. These data are also associated with another study on human thymus T cells. Per that study: All donors were healthy Finnish infants who were undergoing corrective surgery to treat congenital heart defects. Corrective cardiac surgery supplied the resected thymus tissue. Gene usage for V and J segments appeared biased in thymic and blood repertoires.

The rearrangement joins TRBV28 to TRBJ1-4, with 10 positions matching TRBD1. The clonotype originates from a girl less than two years old with a congenital heart defect. The sequenced sample was thymocytes. CDR3 nucleotides: TGTGCCAGCAGCCGACAGGGGGCTTGTGAAAAACTGTTTTTT. This gives the protein CASSRQGACEKLFF.